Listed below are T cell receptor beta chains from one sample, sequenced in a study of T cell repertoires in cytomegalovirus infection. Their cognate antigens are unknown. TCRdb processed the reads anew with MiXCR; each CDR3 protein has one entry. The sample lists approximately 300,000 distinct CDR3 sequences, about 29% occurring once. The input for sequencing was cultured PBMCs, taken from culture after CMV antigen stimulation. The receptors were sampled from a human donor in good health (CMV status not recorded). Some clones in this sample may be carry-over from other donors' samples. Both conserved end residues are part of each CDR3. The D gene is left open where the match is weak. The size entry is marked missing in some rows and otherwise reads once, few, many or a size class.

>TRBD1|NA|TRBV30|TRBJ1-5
CAWSVWKDRDGNQPQHF
TGTGCCTGGAGTGTATGGAAGGACAGGGACGGCAATCAGCCCCAGCATTTT
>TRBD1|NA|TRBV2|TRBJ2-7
CANMMDRASSYEQYF
TGTGCCAACATGATGGACAGGGCTTCCTCCTACGAGCAGTACTTC
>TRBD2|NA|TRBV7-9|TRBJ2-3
CAKAGATDTQYF
TGTGCCAAAGCGGGAGCCACAGATACGCAGTATTTT
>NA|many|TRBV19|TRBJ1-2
CASSPMEANYGYTF
TGTGCCAGTAGTCCTATGGAAGCTAACTATGGCTACACCTTC
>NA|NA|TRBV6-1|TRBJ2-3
CASSVTWFTSTDTQYF
TGTGCCAGCAGCGTTACATGGTTTACTAGCACAGATACGCAGTATTTT
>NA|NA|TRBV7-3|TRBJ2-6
CASSLKARAAGANVLTF
TGTGCCAGCAGCTTAAAGGCCAGGGCGGCTGGGGCCAACGTCCTGACTTTC
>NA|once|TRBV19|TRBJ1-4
CASSAPGHPATNEKLFF
TGTGCCAGTAGCGCTCCGGGACACCCCGCAACTAATGAAAAACTGTTTTTT
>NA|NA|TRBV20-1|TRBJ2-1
CSASGLARKRAYEQFF
TGCAGTGCTAGCGGTCTGGCCCGAAAAAGAGCCTATGAGCAGTTCTTC
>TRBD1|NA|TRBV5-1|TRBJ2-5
CASSSSGTGDETQYF
TGCGCCAGCAGCTCTTCCGGGACAGGGGACGAGACCCAGTACTTC
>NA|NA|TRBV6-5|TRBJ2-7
CASTNRGRYEQYF
TGTGCCAGCACCAACCGGGGGAGGTACGAGCAGTACTTC
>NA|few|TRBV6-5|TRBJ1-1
CASSRSGGGAFF
TGTGCCAGCAGTCGATCAGGAGGGGGGGCTTTCTTT
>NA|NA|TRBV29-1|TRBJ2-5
CSDQGRTFQETQYF
TGCAGCGACCAGGGACGGACGTTCCAAGAGACCCAGTACTTC
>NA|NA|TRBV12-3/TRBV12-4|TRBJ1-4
CASSLTSNEKLFF
TGTGCCAGCAGCCTGACGAGTAATGAAAAACTGTTTTTT
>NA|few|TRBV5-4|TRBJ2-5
CASFRGGGAQETQYF
TGTGCCAGCTTTCGTGGGGGCGGGGCACAAGAGACCCAGTACTTC
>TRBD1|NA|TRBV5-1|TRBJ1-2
CASARTGTGDVGYTF
TGCGCCAGCGCACGGACCGGGACAGGGGACGTAGGCTACACCTTC
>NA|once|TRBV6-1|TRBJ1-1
CASSEAYTQPSKAFF
TGTGCCAGCAGTGAAGCGTATACGCAGCCCTCGAAAGCTTTCTTT
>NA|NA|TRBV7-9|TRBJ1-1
CAGATGGYTEAFF
TGTGCCGGAGCGACAGGCGGGTACACTGAAGCTTTCTTT
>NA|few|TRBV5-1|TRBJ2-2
CASRDGTLDGELFF
TGCGCCAGCAGGGACGGGACACTGGACGGGGAGCTGTTTTTT
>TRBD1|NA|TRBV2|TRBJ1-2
CASGDRGYGYTF
TGTGCCAGCGGGGACAGGGGGTATGGCTACACCTTC
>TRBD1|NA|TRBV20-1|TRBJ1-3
CSARDRTGDGNTIYF
TGCAGTGCTAGAGATAGGACAGGGGATGGAAACACCATATATTTT
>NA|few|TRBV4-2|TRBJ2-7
CASSQGSVSYEQYF
TGTGCCAGCAGCCAAGGCTCTGTATCCTACGAGCAGTACTTC
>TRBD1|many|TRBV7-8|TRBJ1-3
CASSRNRGSTGNTIYF
TGTGCCAGCAGCCGTAACAGGGGGTCCACGGGAAACACCATATATTTT
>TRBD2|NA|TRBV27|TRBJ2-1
CASSYRSGGEENEQFF
TGTGCCAGCAGTTACCGCAGCGGGGGGGAGGAGAATGAGCAGTTCTTC
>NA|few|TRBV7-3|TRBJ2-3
CASSSVPPPDTQYF
TGTGCCAGCAGCTCTGTTCCACCACCAGATACGCAGTATTTT
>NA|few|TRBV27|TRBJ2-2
CASRFWGGELFF
TGTGCCAGCAGGTTTTGGGGCGGGGAGCTGTTTTTT
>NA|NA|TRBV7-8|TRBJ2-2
CASSLASGTGELFF
TGTGCCAGCAGCTTGGCCTCGGGGACCGGGGAGCTGTTTTTT
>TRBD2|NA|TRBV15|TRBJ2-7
CATSRASGATYEQYF
TGTGCCACCAGCAGAGCTAGCGGGGCGACCTACGAGCAGTACTTC
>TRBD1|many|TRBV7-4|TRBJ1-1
CASSPRQGSTEAFF
TGTGCCAGCAGCCCCCGACAGGGGAGCACTGAAGCTTTCTTT
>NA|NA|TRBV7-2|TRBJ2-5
CASSLALRDIQETQYF
TGTGCCAGCAGCTTAGCTTTGCGGGACATTCAAGAGACCCAGTACTTC
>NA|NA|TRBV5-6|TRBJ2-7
CASSDELRSYEQYF
TGTGCCAGCAGCGATGAGTTACGTAGCTACGAGCAGTACTTC
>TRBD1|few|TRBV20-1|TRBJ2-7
CSAKGQGTREQYF
TGCAGTGCTAAGGGACAGGGTACCCGCGAGCAGTACTTC
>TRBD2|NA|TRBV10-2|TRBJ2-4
CATLLAGGQANIQYF
TGCGCCACCCTACTAGCGGGGGGGCAAGCGAACATTCAGTACTTC
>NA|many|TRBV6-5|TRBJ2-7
CASSYSVGAKYEQYF
TGTGCCAGCAGTTACTCTGTGGGGGCGAAATACGAGCAGTACTTC
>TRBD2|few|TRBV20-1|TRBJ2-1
CSARIAGGYNEQFF
TGCAGTGCTAGGATAGCGGGAGGTTACAATGAGCAGTTCTTC
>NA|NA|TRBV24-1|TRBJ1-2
CATGTANYGYTF
TGTGCCACCGGGACGGCGAACTATGGCTACACCTTC
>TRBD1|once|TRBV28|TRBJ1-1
CASSLTTGNAFF
TGTGCCAGCAGTCTAACGACAGGGAATGCTTTCTTT
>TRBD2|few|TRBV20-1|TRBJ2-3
CSASAPGLAGGPDTQYF
TGCAGTGCTAGCGCACCGGGACTAGCGGGGGGGCCGGATACGCAGTATTTT
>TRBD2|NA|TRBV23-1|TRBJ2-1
CASSQSAAGPHNEQFF
TGCGCCAGCAGTCAATCCGCAGCGGGACCCCACAATGAGCAGTTCTTC
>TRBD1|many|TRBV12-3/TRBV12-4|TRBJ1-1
CASSRTGFRATEAFF
TGTGCCAGCAGCCGGACAGGCTTCAGGGCGACTGAAGCTTTCTTT
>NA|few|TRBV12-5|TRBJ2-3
CASGFSGTDTQYF
TGTGCTAGTGGTTTTTCAGGCACAGATACGCAGTATTTT
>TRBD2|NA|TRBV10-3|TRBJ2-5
CAITPGQASGGPETQYF
TGTGCCATCACCCCGGGCCAGGCTAGCGGGGGGCCCGAGACCCAGTACTTC
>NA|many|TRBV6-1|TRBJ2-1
CASSENSGTYNEQFF
TGTGCCAGCAGCGAAAATAGCGGAACCTACAATGAGCAGTTCTTC
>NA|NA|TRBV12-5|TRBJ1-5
CASGLGWGPQHF
TGTGCTAGTGGTTTGGGGTGGGGGCCCCAGCATTTT
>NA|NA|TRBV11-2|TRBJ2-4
CASSFINKNIQYF
TGTGCCAGCAGCTTCATCAACAAAAACATTCAGTACTTC
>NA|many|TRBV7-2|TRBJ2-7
CASSPDGNSYEQYF
TGTGCCAGCAGCCCCGACGGAAACTCCTACGAGCAGTACTTC
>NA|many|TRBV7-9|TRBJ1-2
CASSPQSRNYGYTF
TGTGCCAGCAGCCCCCAAAGCCGAAACTATGGCTACACCTTC